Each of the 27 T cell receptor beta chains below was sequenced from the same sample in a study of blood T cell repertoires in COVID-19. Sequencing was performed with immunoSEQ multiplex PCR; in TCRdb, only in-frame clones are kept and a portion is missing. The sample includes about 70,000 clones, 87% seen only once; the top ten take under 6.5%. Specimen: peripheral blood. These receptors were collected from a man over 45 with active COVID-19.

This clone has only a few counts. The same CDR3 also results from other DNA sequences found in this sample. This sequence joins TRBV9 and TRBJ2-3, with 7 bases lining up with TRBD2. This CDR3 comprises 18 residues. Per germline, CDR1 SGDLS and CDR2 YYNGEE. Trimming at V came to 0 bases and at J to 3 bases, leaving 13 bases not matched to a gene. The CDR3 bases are TGTGCCAGCAGCGTAGATGGTAGGGCTAGCGGTGGTACAGATACGCAGTATTTT. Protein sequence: CASSVDGRASGGTDTQYF.

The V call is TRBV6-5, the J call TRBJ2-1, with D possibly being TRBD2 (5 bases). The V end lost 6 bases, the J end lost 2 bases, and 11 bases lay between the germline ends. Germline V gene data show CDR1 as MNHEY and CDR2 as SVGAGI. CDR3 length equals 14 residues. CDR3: CASSRRATYNEQFF. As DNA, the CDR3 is TGTGCCAGCAGCCGGCGGGCGACCTACAATGAGCAGTTCTTC.

The CDR3 region is CASSHVALGGTGELFF. CDR3 coding DNA: TGTGCCAGTAGTCACGTAGCGTTGGGCGGCACCGGGGAGCTGTTTTTT. This chain links TRBV19 with TRBJ2-2; weak D call: TRBD2 (5 bases). Germline loops: CDR1 LNHDA, CDR2 SQIVND (reference sequence). This CDR3 has 16 residues. Trimming left V 5 bases short and J 4 bases short, with 17 bases between.

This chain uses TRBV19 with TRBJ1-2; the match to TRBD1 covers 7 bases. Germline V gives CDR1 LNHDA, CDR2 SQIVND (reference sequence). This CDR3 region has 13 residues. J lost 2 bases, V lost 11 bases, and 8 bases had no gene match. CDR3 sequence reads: CAGWDRINYGYTF. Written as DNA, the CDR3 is TGTGCCGGTTGGGACAGAATAAACTATGGCTACACCTTC. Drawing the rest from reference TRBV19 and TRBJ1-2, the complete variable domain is DGGITQSPKYLFRKEGQNVTLSCEQNLNHDAMYWYRQDPGQGLRLIYYSQIVNDFQKGDIAEGYSVSREKKESFPLTVTSAQKNPTAFYLCAGWDRINYGYTFGSGTRLTVV.

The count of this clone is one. Here the CDR3 reads CASSRPERGWAQTQYF. The CDR3 nucleotides are TGTGCCAGCAGCCGACCGGAGCGGGGGTGGGCACAGACCCAGTACTTC. The chain is built from TRBV25-1 and TRBJ2-5, with TRBD2 identical over 8 bases. This CDR3 is 16 amino acids long. With 6 bases clipped from V and 6 bases from J, the junction kept 15 bases outside the gene matches. Germline assignment: CDR1 MGHDK and CDR2 SYGVNS.

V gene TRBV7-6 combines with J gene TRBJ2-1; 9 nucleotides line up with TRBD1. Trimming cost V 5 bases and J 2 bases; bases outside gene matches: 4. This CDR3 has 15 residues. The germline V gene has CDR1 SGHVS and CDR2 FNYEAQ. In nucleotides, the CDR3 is TGTGCCAGCAGCCTGGGACAGGGCACCTACAATGAGCAGTTCTTC. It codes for CASSLGQGTYNEQFF.

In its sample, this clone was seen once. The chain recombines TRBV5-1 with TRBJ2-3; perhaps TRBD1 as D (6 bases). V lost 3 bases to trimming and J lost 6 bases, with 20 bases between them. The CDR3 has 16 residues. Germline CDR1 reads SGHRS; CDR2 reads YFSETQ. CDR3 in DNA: TGCGCCAGCAGCTCAAAAGACAGGAGTTGGTCCGATACGCAGTATTTT. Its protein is CASSSKDRSWSDTQYF.

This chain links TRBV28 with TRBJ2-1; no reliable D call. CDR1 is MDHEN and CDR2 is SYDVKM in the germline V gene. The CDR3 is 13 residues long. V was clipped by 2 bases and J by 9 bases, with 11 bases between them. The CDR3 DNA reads TGTGCCAGCAGTTTAGTACACACCCCTGAGCAGTTCTTC. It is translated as CASSLVHTPEQFF.

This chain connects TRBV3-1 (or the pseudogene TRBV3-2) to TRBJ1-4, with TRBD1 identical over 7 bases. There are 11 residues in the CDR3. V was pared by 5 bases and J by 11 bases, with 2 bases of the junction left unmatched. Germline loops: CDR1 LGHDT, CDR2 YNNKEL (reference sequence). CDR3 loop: CASSEQGKLFF. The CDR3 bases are TGTGCCAGCAGCGAACAGGGGAAACTGTTTTTT.

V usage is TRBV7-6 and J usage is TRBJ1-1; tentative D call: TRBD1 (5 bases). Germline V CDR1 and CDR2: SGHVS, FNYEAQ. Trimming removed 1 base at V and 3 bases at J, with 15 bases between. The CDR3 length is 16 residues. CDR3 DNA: TGTGCCAGCAGCTTAGAGGTGTCAGGGTACTACACTGAAGCTTTCTTT. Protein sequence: CASSLEVSGYYTEAFF.

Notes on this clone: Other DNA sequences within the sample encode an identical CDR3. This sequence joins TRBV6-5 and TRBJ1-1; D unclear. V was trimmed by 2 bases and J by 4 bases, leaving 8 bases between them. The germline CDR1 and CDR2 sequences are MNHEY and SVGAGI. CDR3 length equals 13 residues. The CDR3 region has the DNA TGTGCCAGCAGTTACGGGCGTAGCACTGAAGCTTTCTTT. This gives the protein CASSYGRSTEAFF.

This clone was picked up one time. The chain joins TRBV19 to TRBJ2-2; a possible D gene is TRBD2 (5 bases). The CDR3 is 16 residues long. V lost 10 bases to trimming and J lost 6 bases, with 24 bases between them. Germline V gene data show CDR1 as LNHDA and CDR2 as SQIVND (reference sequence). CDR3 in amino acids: CATVGFRTAGAGELFF. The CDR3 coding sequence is TGTGCCACCGTCGGGTTCCGGACCGCCGGGGCCGGGGAGCTGTTTTTT.

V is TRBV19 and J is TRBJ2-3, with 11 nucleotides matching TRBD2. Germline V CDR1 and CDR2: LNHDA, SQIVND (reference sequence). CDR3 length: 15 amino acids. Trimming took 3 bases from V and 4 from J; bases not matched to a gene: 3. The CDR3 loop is CASSIELAGADTQYF. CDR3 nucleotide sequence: TGTGCCAGTAGTATTGAACTAGCGGGAGCAGATACGCAGTATTTT.

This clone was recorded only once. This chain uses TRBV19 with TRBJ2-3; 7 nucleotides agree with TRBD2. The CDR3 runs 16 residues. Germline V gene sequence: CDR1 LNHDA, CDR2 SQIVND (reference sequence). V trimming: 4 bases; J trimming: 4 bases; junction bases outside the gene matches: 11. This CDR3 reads CASSTSGTMLADTQYF. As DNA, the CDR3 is TGTGCCAGTAGTACCTCCGGGACTATGCTCGCAGATACGCAGTATTTT.

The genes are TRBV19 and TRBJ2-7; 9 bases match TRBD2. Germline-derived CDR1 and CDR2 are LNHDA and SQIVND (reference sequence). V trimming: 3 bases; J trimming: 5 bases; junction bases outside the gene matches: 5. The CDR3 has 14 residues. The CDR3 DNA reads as TGTGCCAGTAGTATTGGCGGGAGGGCCCACGAGCAGTACTTC. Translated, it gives CASSIGGRAHEQYF.

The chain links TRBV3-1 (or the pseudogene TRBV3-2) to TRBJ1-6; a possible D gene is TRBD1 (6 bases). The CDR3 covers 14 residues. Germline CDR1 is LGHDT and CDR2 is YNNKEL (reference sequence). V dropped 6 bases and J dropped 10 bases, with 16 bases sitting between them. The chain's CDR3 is CASRNRVLGSPLHF. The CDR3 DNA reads TGTGCCAGCAGAAACAGGGTCTTGGGGTCACCCCTCCACTTT.

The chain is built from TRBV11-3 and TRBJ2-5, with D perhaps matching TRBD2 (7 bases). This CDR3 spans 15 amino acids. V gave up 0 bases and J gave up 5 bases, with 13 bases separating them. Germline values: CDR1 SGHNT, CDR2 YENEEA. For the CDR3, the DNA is TGTGCCAGCAGCTTAGATGGGGGGGCTGCGGAGACCCAGTACTTC. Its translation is CASSLDGGAAETQYF.

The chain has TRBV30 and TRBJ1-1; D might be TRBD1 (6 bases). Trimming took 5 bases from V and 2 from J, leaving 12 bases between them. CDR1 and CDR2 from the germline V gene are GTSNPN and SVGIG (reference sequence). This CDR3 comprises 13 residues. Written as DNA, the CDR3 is TGTGCCTGGTCGGGACACTTCAACACTGAAGCTTTCTTT. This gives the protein CAWSGHFNTEAFF.

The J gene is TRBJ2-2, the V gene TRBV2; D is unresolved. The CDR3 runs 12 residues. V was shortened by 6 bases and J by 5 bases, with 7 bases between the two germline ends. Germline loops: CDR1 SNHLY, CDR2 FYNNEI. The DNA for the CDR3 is TGTGCCAGCAGCACAGATACCGGGGAGCTGTTTTTT. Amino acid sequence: CASSTDTGELFF.

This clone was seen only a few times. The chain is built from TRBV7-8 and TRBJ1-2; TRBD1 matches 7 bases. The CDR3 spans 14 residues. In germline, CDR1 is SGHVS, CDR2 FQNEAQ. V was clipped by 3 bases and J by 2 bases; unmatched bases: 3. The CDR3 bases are TGTGCCAGCAGCTTCTTACAGGGGAACTATGGCTACACCTTC. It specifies CASSFLQGNYGYTF.

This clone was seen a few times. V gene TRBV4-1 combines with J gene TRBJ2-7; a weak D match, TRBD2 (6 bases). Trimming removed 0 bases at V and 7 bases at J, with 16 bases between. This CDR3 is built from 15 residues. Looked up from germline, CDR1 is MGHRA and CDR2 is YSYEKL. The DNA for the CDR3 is TGCGCCAGCAGCCAAGATTCGGCGGGACGAGGAGAGCAGTACTTC. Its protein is CASSQDSAGRGEQYF.

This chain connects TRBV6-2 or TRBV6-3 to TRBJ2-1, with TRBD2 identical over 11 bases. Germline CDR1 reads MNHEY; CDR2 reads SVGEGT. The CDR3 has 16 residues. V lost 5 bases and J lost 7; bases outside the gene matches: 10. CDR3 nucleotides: TGTGCCAGCAGTCTCCTAGCGGGAGGTTTTGGTAATGAGCAGTTCTTC. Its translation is CASSLLAGGFGNEQFF.

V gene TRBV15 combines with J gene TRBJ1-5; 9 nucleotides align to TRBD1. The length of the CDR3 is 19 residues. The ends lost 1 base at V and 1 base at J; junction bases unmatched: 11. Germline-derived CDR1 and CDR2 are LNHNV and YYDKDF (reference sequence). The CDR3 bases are TGTGCCACCAGCAGAGGTGGGGACAGGGAAAGGAGAAGCAATCAGCCCCAGCATTTT. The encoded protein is CATSRGGDRERRSNQPQHF.

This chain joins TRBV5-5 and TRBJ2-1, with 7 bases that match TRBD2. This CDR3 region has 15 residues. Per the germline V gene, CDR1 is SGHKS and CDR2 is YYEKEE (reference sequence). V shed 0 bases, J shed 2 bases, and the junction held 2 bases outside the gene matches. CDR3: CASSLGLAPYNEQFF. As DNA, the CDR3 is TGTGCCAGCAGCTTGGGACTAGCTCCCTACAATGAGCAGTTCTTC. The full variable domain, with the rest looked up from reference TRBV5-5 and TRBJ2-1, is DAGVTQSPTHLIKTRGQQVTLRCSPISGHKSVSWYQQVLGQGPQFIFQYYEKEERGRGNFPDRFSARQFPNYSSELNVNALLLGDSALYLCASSLGLAPYNEQFFGPGTRLTVL.

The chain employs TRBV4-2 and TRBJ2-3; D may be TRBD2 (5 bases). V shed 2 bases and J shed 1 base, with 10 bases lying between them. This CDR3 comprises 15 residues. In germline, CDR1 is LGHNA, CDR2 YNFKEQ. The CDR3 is CASSQYNSGTDTQYF. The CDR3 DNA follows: TGTGCCAGCAGCCAATACAATAGCGGCACAGATACGCAGTATTTT.

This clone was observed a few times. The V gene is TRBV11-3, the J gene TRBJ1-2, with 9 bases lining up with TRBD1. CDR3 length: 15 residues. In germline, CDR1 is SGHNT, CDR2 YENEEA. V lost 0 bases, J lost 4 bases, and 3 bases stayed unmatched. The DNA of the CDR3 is TGTGCCAGCAGCTTAGACCCGACAGGGGGCTATGGCTACACCTTC. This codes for CASSLDPTGGYGYTF. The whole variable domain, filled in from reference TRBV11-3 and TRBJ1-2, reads EAGVVQSPRYKIIEKKQPVAFWCNPISGHNTLYWYLQNLGQGPELLIRYENEEAVDDSQLPKDRFSAERLKGVDSTLKIQPAELGDSAVYLCASSLDPTGGYGYTFGSGTRLTVV.

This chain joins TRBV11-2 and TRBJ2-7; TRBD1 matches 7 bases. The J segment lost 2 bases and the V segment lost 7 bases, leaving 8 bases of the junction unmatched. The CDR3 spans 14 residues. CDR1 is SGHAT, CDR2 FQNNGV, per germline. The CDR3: CASTLSTGPYEQYF. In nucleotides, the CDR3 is TGTGCCAGCACCCTGTCGACAGGGCCCTACGAGCAGTACTTC.